What follows are 9 T cell receptor beta chains derived from one specimen sequenced in a study of blood T cell repertoires in COVID-19. Using immunoSEQ multiplex PCR, the repertoire was profiled, and TCRdb retains in-frame clones only, with some absent. The top ten clones hold around 1% of a sample with about 86,000 clones, more than 85% of them seen once. Sequences were obtained from PBMCs or T cells enriched from blood (not recorded which). All receptors derive from a woman between 50 and 59 years old with acute COVID-19.

The V call is TRBV2, the J call TRBJ2-7; D may be TRBD2 (7 bases). The CDR3 is 13 residues long. Germline V lookup: CDR1 SNHLY, CDR2 FYNNEI. Deletions cut 6 bases from V and 6 bases from J, with 15 bases between. CDR3 sequence (DNA): TGTGCCAGCAGGGAACTAGGGGGGGGCGAGCAGTACTTC. It codes for CASRELGGGEQYF.

The chain carries TRBV6-5 and TRBJ1-2; no definite D call. Germline V gene data show CDR1 as MNHEY and CDR2 as SVGAGI. V was cut by 5 bases and J by 3 bases, with 7 bases left in between. CDR3 length: 12 residues. As DNA, the CDR3 is TGTGCCAGCAGTCCAAGCCACTATGGCTACACCTTC. Encoded protein: CASSPSHYGYTF.

The chain carries TRBV5-1 and TRBJ2-7, with 8 nucleotides matching TRBD1. Trimming cost V 4 bases and J 6 bases; bases outside gene matches: 9. Looked up from germline, CDR1 is SGHRS and CDR2 is YFSETQ. The CDR3 covers 14 residues. The CDR3: CASSARTGPSEQYF. The CDR3 nucleotides read TGCGCCAGCAGCGCTCGGACAGGGCCTTCCGAGCAGTACTTC.

The rearrangement joins TRBV12-3 or TRBV12-4 to TRBJ2-1; D not resolved. This CDR3 comprises 13 residues. V was pared by 2 bases and J by 9 bases, with 11 bases between. The CDR3 DNA reads TGTGCCAGCAGTTTAAACAGCCCGAGTGAGCAGTTCTTC. This sequence encodes CASSLNSPSEQFF.

The chain couples TRBV21-1 to TRBJ2-3; TRBD2, the table's D call, lacks a check against the DNA. TRBV21-1 is a pseudogene locus. CDR3 length: 13 residues. CDR3 bases: TGTGCCAGCAGGACCCTGGGGGGTAGGACGCAGTATTTT. As protein: CASRTLGGRTQYF.

A single count supports this clone. This chain uses TRBV7-2 with TRBJ2-3; 8 positions match TRBD2. This CDR3 spans 14 amino acids. CDR1 is SGHTA, CDR2 FQGNSA, per germline. The V and J ends lost 4 bases and 1 base, in that order; junction bases with no gene match: 1. This CDR3 is CASSSTSGTDTQYF. In DNA form, the CDR3 reads TGTGCCAGCAGCTCGACTAGCGGCACAGATACGCAGTATTTT. The whole variable domain, filled in from reference TRBV7-2 and TRBJ2-3, reads GAGVSQSPSNKVTEKGKDVELRCDPISGHTALYWYRQSLGQGLEFLIYFQGNSAPDKSGLPSDRFSAERTGGSVSTLTIQRTQQEDSAVYLCASSSTSGTDTQYFGPGTRLTVL.

The chain joins TRBV5-1 to TRBJ2-7; D not resolved. Germline lookup yields CDR1 SGHRS and CDR2 YFSETQ. The V end was cut by 0 bases, the J end by 2 bases, with 12 bases between. CDR3 length: 15 amino acids. In nucleotides, the CDR3 is TGCGCCAGCAGCTTGGGGTCCTCTCAGACCTACGAGCAGTACTTC. This codes for CASSLGSSQTYEQYF.

The chain employs TRBV6-4 and TRBJ2-1, with 9 bases fitting TRBD2. The CDR3 contains 15 residues. J lost 8 bases, V lost 5 bases, and 10 bases had no gene match. Germline loops: CDR1 MRHNA, CDR2 SNTAGT. Here the CDR3 reads CASSQIAGVGHEQFF. In nucleotides, the CDR3 is TGTGCCAGCAGTCAGATAGCGGGAGTCGGACATGAGCAGTTCTTC.

The chain joins TRBV6-5 to TRBJ2-1; D gene uncertain. V dropped 8 bases and J dropped 8 bases, with 13 bases sitting between them. The CDR3 is made up of 12 amino acids. CDR1 MNHEY and CDR2 SVGAGI come from the germline V gene. The CDR3 nucleotides read TGTGCCAGCTACACCGTACACGATGAGCAGTTCTTC. It specifies CASYTVHDEQFF.